This TCR beta chain was found in a study of molecular identifiers for immune sequencing clone quantification. TCRdb ran MiXCR on the PCR reads and lists one entry per CDR3 protein. The table has nearly 650,000 distinct CDR3 sequences, about 25% seen once. This CDR3 is built from 12 residues. The ends were cut back, 4 bases at V and 6 bases at J, with 10 bases in the middle. CDR1 is MDHEN, CDR2 SYDVKM, per germline. Material: naive CD8+ T cells from blood, with Jurkat cell RNA spiked in. Indicated subset: FACS-sorted CD8+CD4-CCR7+CD45RA+ naive T cells. The receptor comes from a human donor in good health. Some libraries in this study had Jurkat cell RNA spiked in. The rearrangement uses TRBV28 and TRBJ2-7; the D gene is possibly TRBD2 (7 bases). DNA for the CDR3: TGTGCCAGCAGTTGGGGGGGCCCCGAGCAGTACTTC. It encodes CASSWGGPEQYF.